This T cell receptor (beta chain) was found in a study of T-cell reconstitution after alpha-beta-depleted transplantation in children. Findings and caveats of the study: Several hundred expanded graft clones reportedly supplied alpha-beta T cells about two months after transplant. T cells produced anew were the main source of T-cell counts and diversity one year after transplant. From surviving recipient T cells and thymic progenitors came the high day-60 TCRbeta diversity observed in some patients.

This clonotype showed up many times. Its antigen is not identified. During its preparation, the TCRbeta library received unique molecular identifiers. TCRdb redid the calling of the PCR reads with MiXCR, one entry per CDR3 protein. In the table there are about 300,000 distinct CDR3 sequences, 10% of which are singletons. Per the germline V gene, CDR1 is SGHTA and CDR2 is FQGNSA. The CDR3 consists of 12 residues. Trimming stripped 1 base from V and 10 bases from J, with 10 bases between. The source material was PBMCs, sampled before TCRalphabeta/CD19-depleted stem cell transplant. This receptor was taken from a boy under two years old with acute myeloid leukemia, due to receive a stem cell transplant. J is TRBJ1-1 and V is TRBV7-2, with D unclear. CDR3 sequence reads: CASSLGGYGAFF. DNA of the CDR3: TGTGCCAGCAGCTTAGGCGGGTATGGAGCTTTCTTT.